The T cell receptor (beta chain) described here comes from a study of T-cell memory formation after mild COVID-19. TCRdb redid the calling of the 5' RACE reads with MiXCR, one entry per CDR3 protein. The table shows about 140,000 distinct CDR3 sequences, with 11% to 15% occurring only once. The sequence derives from an adult woman who had mild COVID-19 (a few samples of this study predate the infection). Cell type and time point are not known. What was sequenced was PBMCs or a T cell subset sorted from them (not recorded which).

The CDR3 sequence: CASSSTGESDSSPLHF. Written as DNA, the CDR3 is TGTGCCAGCAGTTCCACAGGGGAGTCAGACTCTTCACCCCTCCACTTT. This chain links TRBV6-2 or TRBV6-3 with TRBJ1-6, with TRBD1 identical over 7 bases. This CDR3 is 16 amino acids long. V lost 4 bases and J lost 9; bases outside the gene matches: 12. Per germline, CDR1 MNHEY and CDR2 SVGEGT.